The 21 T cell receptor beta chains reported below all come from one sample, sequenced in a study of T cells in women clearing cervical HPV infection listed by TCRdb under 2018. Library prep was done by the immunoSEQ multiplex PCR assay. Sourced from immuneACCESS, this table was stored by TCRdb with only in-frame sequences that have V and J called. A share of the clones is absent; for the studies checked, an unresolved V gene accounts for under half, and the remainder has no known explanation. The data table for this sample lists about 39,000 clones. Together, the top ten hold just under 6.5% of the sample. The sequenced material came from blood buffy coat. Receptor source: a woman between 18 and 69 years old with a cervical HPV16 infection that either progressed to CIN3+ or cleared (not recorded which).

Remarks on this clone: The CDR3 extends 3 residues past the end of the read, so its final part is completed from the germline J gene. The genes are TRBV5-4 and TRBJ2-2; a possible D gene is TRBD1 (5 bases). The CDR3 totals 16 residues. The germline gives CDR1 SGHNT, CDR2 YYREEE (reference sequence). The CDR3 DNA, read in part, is TGTGCCAGCAGCTTGGGGCAGTATGACAGCAATTCACCG. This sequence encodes CASSLGQYDSNSP. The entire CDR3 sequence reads CASSLGQYDSNSPLFF.

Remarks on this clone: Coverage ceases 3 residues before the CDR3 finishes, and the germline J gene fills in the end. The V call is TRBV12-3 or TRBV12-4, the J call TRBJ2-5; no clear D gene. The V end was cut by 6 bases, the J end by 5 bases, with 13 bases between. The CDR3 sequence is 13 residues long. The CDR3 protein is CASSRNLWETQYF. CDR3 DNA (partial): TGTGCCAGCAGCAGGAATCTGTGGGAGACC.

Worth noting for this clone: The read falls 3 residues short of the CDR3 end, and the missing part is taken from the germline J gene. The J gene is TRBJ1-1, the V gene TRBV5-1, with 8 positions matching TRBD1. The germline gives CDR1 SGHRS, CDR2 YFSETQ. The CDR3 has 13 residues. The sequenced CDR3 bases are TGCGCCAGCAGCTTGACCCAGGGGGCGGCA. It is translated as CASSLTQGAA. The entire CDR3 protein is CASSLTQGAAAFF. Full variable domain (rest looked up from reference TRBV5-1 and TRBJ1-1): KAGVTQTPRYLIKTRGQQVTLSCSPISGHRSVSWYQQTPGQGLQFLFEYFSETQRNKGNFPGRFSGRQFSNSRSEMNVSTLELGDSALYLCASSLTQGAAAFFGQGTRLTVV.

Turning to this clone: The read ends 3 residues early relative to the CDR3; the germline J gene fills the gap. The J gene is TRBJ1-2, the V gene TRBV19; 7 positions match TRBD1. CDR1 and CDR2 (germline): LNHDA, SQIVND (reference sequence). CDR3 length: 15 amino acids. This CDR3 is CASTSGDSLGGDYTF. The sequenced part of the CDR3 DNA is TGTGCCAGTACCTCAGGGGACAGCCTCGGTGGTGAC.

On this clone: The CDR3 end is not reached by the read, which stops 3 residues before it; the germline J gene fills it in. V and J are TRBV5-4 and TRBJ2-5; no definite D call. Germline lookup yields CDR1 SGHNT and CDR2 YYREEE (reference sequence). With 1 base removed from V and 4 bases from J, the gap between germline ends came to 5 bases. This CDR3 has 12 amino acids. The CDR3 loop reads CASSLLPETQYF. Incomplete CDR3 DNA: TGTGCCAGCAGCTTGCTACCAGAGACC.

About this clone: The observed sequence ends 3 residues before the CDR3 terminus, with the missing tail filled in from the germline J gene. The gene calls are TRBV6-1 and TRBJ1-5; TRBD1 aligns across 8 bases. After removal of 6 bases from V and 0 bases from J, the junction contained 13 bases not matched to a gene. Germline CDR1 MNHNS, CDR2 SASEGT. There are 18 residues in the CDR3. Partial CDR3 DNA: TGTGCCAGCAGCGAACGACAGGGGATTACTTATAGCAATCAGCCC. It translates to CASSERQGITYSNQP. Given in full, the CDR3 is CASSERQGITYSNQPQHF.

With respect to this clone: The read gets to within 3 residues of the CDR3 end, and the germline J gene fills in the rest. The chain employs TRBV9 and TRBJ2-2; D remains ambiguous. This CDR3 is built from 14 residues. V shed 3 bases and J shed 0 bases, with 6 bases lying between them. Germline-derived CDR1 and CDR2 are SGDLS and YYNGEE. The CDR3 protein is CASSGSANTGELFF. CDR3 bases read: TGTGCCAGCAGCGGCAGCGCGAACACCGGGGAG. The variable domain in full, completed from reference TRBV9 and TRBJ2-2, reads DSGVTQTPKHLITATGQRVTLRCSPRSGDLSVYWYQQSLDQGLQFLIQYYNGEERAKGNILERFSAQQFPDLHSELNLSSLELGDSALYFCASSGSANTGELFFGEGSRLTVL.

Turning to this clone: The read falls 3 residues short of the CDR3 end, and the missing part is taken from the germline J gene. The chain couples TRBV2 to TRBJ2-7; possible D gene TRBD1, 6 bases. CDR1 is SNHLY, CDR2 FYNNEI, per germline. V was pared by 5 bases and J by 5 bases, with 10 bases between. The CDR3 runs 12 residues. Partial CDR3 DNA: TGTGCCAGCAGTACGGACAGCCACGAG. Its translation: CASSTDSHE. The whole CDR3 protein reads CASSTDSHEQYF.

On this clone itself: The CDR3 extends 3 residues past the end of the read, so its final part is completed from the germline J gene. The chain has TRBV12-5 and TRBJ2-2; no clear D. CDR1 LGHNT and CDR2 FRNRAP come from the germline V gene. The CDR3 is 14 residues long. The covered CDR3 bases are TGTGCTAGTGGCAAGGATGCAACTAATGAAAAG. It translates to CASGKDATNEK. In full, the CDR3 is CASGKDATNEKLFF.

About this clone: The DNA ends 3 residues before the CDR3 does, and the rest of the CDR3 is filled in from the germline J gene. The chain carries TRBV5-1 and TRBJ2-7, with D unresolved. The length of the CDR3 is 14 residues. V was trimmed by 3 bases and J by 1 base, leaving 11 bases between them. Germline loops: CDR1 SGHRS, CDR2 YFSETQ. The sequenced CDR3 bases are TGCGCCAGCAGCTATCAGGCTGGTTCCTACGAG. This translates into CASSYQAGSYE. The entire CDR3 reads CASSYQAGSYEQYF. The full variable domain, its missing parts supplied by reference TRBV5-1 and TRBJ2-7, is KAGVTQTPRYLIKTRGQQVTLSCSPISGHRSVSWYQQTPGQGLQFLFEYFSETQRNKGNFPGRFSGRQFSNSRSEMNVSTLELGDSALYLCASSYQAGSYEQYFGPGTRLTVT.

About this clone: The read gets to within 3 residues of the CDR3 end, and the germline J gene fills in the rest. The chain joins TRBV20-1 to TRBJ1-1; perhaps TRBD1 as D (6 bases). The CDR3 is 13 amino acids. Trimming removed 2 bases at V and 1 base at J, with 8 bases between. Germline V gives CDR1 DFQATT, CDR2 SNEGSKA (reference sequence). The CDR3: CSARQGTNTEAFF. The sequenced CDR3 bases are TGCAGTGCTAGACAGGGGACGAACACTGAA.

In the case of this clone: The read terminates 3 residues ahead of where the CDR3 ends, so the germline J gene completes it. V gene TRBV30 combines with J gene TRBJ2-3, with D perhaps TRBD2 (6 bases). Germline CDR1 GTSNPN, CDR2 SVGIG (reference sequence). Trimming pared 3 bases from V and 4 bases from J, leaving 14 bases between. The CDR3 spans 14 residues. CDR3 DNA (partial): TGTGCCTGGAGGGGACTGCGGGGCGCAGATACG. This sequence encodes CAWRGLRGADT. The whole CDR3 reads CAWRGLRGADTQYF.

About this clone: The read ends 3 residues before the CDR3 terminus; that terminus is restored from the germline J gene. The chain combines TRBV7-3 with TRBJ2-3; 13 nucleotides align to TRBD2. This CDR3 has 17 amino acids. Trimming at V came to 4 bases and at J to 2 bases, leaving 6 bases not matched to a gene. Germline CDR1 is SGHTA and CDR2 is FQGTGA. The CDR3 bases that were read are TGTGCCAGCAGCTCCCCCGGGACTAGCGGGGACACAGATACG. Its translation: CASSSPGTSGDTDT. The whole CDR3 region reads CASSSPGTSGDTDTQYF.

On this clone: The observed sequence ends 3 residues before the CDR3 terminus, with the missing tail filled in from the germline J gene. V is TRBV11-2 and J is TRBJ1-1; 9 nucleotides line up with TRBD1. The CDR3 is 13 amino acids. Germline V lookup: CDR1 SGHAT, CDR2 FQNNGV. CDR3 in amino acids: CASSSPGQGIAFF. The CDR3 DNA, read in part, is TGTGCCAGCAGCTCCCCCGGACAGGGGATA.

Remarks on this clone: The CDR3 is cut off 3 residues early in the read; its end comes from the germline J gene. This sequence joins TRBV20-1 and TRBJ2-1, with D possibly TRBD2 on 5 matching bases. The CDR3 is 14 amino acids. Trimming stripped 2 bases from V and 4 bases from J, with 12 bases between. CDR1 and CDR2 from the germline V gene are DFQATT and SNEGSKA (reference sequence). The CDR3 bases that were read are TGCAGTGCTAGACTGGGCGGGCGTTACAATGAG. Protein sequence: CSARLGGRYNE. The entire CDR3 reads CSARLGGRYNEQFF.

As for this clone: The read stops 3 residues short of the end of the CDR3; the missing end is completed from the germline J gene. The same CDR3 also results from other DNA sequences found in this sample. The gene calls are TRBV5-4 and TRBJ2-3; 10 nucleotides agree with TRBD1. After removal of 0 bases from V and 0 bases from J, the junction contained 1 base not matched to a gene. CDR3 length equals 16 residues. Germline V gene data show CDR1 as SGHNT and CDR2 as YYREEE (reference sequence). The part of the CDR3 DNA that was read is TGTGCCAGCAGCTTGGGGGACAGGGGAAGCACAGATACG. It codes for CASSLGDRGSTDT. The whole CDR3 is CASSLGDRGSTDTQYF. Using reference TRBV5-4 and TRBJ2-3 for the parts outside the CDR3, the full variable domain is ETGVTQSPTHLIKTRGQQVTLRCSSQSGHNTVSWYQQALGQGPQFIFQYYREEENGRGNFPPRFSGLQFPNYSSELNVNALELDDSALYLCASSLGDRGSTDTQYFGPGTRLTVL.

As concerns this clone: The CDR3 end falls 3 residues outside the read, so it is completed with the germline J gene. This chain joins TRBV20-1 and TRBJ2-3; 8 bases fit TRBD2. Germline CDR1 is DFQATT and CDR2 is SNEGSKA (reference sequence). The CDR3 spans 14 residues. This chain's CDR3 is CSARVGGGLETQYF. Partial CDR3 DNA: TGCAGTGCTAGAGTCGGGGGGGGGCTTGAGACG.

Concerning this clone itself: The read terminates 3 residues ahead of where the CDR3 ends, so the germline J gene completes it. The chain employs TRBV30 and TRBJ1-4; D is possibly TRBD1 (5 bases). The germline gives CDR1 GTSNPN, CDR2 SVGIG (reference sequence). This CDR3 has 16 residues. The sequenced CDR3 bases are TGTGCCTCTCACCCCCAGGGAACGTCCTATAATTCACCA. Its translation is CASHPQGTSYNSP. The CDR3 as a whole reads CASHPQGTSYNSPLFF.

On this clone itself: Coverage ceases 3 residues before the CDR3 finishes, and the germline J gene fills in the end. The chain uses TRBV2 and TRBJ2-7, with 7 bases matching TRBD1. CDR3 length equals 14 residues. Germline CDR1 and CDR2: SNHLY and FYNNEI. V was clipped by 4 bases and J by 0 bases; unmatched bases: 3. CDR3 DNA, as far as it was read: TGTGCCAGCAGTGGACAGGGCAGCTCCTACGAG. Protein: CASSGQGSSYE. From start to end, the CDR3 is CASSGQGSSYEQYF.

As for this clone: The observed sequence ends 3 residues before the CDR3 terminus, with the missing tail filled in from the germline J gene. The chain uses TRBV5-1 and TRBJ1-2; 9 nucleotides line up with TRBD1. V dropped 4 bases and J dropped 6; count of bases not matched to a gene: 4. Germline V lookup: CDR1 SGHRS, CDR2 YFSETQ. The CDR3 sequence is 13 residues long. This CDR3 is CASSPRQGDGYTF. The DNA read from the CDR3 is TGCGCCAGCAGCCCCCGACAGGGGGATGGC. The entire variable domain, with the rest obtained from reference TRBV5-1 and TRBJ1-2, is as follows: KAGVTQTPRYLIKTRGQQVTLSCSPISGHRSVSWYQQTPGQGLQFLFEYFSETQRNKGNFPGRFSGRQFSNSRSEMNVSTLELGDSALYLCASSPRQGDGYTFGSGTRLTVV.

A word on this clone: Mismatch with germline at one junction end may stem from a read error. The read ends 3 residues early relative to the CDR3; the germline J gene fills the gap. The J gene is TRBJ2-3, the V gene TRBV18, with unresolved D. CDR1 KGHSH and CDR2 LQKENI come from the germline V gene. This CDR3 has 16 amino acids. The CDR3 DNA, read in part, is TGTGCCAGCTCCCCACCGGTCACCGCTCCAGAAGAGACG. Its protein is CASSPPVTAPEET. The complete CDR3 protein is CASSPPVTAPEETQYF.